This T cell receptor (beta chain) was identified during a study of blood T cell repertoires in COVID-19. This CDR3 is built from 14 residues. Per the germline V gene, CDR1 is LGHDT and CDR2 is YNNKEL (reference sequence). V was shortened by 4 bases and J by 0 bases, with 9 bases between the two germline ends. Per the study methods: Quantification of nucleated cells was approximated via reference gene primer amplification. Here immunoSEQ multiplex PCR was the method, and the copy in TCRdb shows in-frame clones only, minus some. For V, J and clone size, that table is used; D and trimming come from the DNA. The table lists roughly 260,000 clones, about 88% of them singletons.

The sequence was collected from a man aged 55 to 69 who had recovered from COVID-19. The J gene is TRBJ1-1, the V gene TRBV3-1 (or the pseudogene TRBV3-2); D is uncertain. Input material: peripheral blood. The CDR3 loop is CASSPSTVNTEAFF. CDR3 DNA: TGTGCCAGCAGCCCCTCCACAGTGAACACTGAAGCTTTCTTT.